Listed here are 9 T cell receptor beta chains from one sample, sequenced in a study of T cells in Graves' hyperthyroidism and ophthalmopathy. RNA transcripts were the template for amplifying TCR beta CDR3 regions. The TCR CDR3 was amplified in a first-round RT-PCR using the HTBI primer set. Each CDR3 protein gets one entry after TCRdb re-called the multiplex PCR reads with MiXCR. The table lists about 350,000 distinct CDR3 sequences, roughly 13% of them singletons. Specimen: blood. The receptors stem from a woman aged 25-40 years with Graves' hyperthyroidism.

This clonotype has at least ten counts. The chain recombines TRBV7-8 with TRBJ2-5; 7 bases agree with TRBD1. The CDR3 is 15 residues long. The J segment lost 4 bases and the V segment lost 0 bases, leaving 5 bases of the junction unmatched. Germline V CDR1 and CDR2: SGHVS, FQNEAQ. The CDR3 protein is CASSLAMTGLETQYF. For the CDR3, the DNA is TGTGCCAGCAGCTTAGCGATGACAGGGTTAGAGACCCAGTACTTC.

This clonotype was observed many times. The V and J genes are TRBV20-1 and TRBJ1-6, with D perhaps TRBD1 (6 bases). The germline V and J ends were trimmed by 6 bases and 10 bases, with 19 bases remaining between them. Per the germline V gene, CDR1 is DFQATT and CDR2 is SNEGSKA (reference sequence). The CDR3 covers 14 residues. The CDR3 reads CSAGMTGFESPLHF. The CDR3 DNA sequence: TGCAGTGCGGGCATGACAGGCTTTGAATCACCCCTCCACTTT.

As to this clonotype: This may be a read error: a much more frequent sequence differs by one nucleotide. The CDR3 DNA reads TGTGCCAGCAGTGTTTTAGCGGACAGCTCCTACGAGCGGTACTTC. This gives the protein CASSVLADSSYERYF. The V gene is TRBV6-1, the J gene TRBJ2-7; D assignment may be TRBD1 or TRBD2 (6 bases each). The germline V gene has CDR1 MNHNS and CDR2 SASEGT. The CDR3 is 15 residues long.

The count of this clonotype is one. This rearrangement joins TRBV29-1 to TRBJ1-3, with 8 bases identical to TRBD1. Trimming cost V 4 bases and J 8 bases; bases outside gene matches: 1. Germline V gene sequence: CDR1 SQVTM, CDR2 ANQGSEA. The CDR3 is 11 residues long. The DNA for the CDR3 is TGCAGCGTTGGACAGGGGTACACCATATATTTT. Residues: CSVGQGYTIYF.

Ten or more counts support this clonotype. The chain uses TRBV6-1 and TRBJ1-6; TRBD1 matches 8 bases. V dropped 7 bases and J dropped 13; count of bases not matched to a gene: 9. This CDR3 is 13 amino acids long. Germline CDR1 and CDR2: MNHNS and SASEGT. CDR3 bases: TGTGCCAGCAAGCCTCGGACAGGGAAGCCCCTCCACTTT. As protein: CASKPRTGKPLHF.

Many counts were recorded for this clonotype. This rearrangement joins TRBV20-1 to TRBJ2-7, with D maybe TRBD1 (6 bases). This CDR3 is 13 amino acids long. V lost 5 bases to trimming and J lost 5 bases, with 16 bases between them. CDR1 is DFQATT and CDR2 is SNEGSKA in the germline V gene (reference sequence). The CDR3 nucleotides are TGCAGTGCTTCTCTCAAACAGGGCGACGAGCAGTACTTC. Translating it yields CSASLKQGDEQYF.

With regard to this clonotype: The junction and the germline gene differ at one end; a read error may be behind it. This chain connects TRBV19 to TRBJ1-5; the D is unclear. CDR3 length: 14 amino acids. The germline V gene encodes CDR1 LNHDA and CDR2 SQIVND (reference sequence). CDR3 in amino acids: CASSPRGSSQPQHF. The CDR3 DNA reads as TGTGCCAGTAGCCCTAGAGGAAGCAGTCAGCCCCAGCATTTT.

This clonotype was observed a handful of times. This chain uses TRBV12-3 or TRBV12-4 with TRBJ2-6; D not certain. V was pared by 0 bases and J by 2 bases, with 8 bases between. The CDR3 is 16 amino acids. The CDR3 sequence is CASSLASQPGANVLTF. The CDR3 nucleotides read TGTGCCAGCAGTTTAGCGTCCCAGCCTGGGGCCAACGTCCTGACTTTC.

This clonotype showed up many times. CDR3 nucleotides: TGCAGTGCCCTCCCGGGAGTAGACAATGAGCAGTTCTTC. Translating gives CSALPGVDNEQFF. The chain has TRBV20-1 and TRBJ2-1, with TRBD2 as a possible D gene (6 bases). Trimming left V 6 bases short and J 5 bases short, with 14 bases between. In germline, CDR1 is DFQATT, CDR2 SNEGSKA (reference sequence). The CDR3 is made up of 13 amino acids.